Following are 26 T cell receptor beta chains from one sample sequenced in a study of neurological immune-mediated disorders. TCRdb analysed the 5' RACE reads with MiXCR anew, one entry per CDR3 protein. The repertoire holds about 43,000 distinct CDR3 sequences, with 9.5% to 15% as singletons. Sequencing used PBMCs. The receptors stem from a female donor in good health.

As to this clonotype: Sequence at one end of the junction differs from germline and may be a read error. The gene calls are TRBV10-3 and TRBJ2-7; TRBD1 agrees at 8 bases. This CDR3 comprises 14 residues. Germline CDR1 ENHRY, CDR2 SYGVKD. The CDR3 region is CAIGFDRGGYEHYF. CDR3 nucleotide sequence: TGTGCCATCGGGTTCGACAGGGGCGGCTACGAGCATTACTTC.

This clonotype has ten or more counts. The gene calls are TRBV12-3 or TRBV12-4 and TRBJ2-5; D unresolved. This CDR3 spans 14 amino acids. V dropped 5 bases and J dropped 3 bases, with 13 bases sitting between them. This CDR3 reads CASSAPPGKETQYF. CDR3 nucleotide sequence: TGTGCCAGCAGTGCCCCGCCCGGAAAAGAGACCCAGTACTTC.

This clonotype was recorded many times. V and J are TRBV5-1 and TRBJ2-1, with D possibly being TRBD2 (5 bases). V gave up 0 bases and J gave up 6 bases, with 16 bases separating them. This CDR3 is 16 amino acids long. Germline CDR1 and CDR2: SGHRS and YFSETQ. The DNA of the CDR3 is TGCGCCAGCAGCTTGGCGGGGATCTTCTCCCCCAATGAGCAGTTCTTC. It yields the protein CASSLAGIFSPNEQFF.

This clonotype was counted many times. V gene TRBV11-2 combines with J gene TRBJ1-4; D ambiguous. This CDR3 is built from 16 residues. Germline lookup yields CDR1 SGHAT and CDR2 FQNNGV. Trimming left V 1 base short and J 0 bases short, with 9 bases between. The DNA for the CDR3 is TGTGCCAGCAGCTTAGTATCGACTGCAACTAATGAAAAACTGTTTTTT. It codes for CASSLVSTATNEKLFF.

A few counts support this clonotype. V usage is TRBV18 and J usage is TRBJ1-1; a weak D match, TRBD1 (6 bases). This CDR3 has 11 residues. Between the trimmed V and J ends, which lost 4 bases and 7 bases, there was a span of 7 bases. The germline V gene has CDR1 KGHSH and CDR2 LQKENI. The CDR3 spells CASSLRGEAFF. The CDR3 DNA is TGTGCCAGCTCACTCAGGGGTGAAGCTTTCTTT.

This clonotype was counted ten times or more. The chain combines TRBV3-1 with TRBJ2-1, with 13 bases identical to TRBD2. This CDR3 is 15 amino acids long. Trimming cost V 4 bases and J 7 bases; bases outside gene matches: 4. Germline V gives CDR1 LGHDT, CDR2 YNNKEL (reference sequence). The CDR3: CASSPRTSGRNEQFF. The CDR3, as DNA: TGTGCCAGCAGCCCGAGGACTAGCGGGAGAAATGAGCAGTTCTTC.

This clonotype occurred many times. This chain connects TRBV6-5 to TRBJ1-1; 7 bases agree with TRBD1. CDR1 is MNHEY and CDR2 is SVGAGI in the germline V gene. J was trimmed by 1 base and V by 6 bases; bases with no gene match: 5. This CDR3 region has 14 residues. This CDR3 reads CASRWDSRNTEAFF. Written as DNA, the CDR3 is TGTGCCAGCAGGTGGGACAGCAGGAACACTGAAGCTTTCTTT.

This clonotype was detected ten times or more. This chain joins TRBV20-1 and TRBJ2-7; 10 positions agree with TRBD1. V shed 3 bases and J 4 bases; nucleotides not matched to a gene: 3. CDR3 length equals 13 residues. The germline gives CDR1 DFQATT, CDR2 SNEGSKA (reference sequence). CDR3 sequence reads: CSASGTGEYEQYF. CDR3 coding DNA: TGCAGTGCTAGCGGGACAGGGGAGTACGAGCAGTACTTC.

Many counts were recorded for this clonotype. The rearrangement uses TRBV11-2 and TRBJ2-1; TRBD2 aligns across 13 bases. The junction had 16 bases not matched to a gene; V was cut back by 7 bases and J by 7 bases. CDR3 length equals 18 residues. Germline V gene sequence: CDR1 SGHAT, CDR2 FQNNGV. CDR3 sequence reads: CASTGLAGDTNWGNEQFF. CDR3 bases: TGTGCCAGCACCGGACTAGCGGGAGATACGAACTGGGGGAATGAGCAGTTCTTC. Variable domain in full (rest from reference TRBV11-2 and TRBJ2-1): EAGVAQSPRYKIIEKRQSVAFWCNPISGHATLYWYQQILGQGPKLLIQFQNNGVVDDSQLPKDRFSAERLKGVDSTLKIQPAKLEDSAVYLCASTGLAGDTNWGNEQFFGPGTRLTVL.

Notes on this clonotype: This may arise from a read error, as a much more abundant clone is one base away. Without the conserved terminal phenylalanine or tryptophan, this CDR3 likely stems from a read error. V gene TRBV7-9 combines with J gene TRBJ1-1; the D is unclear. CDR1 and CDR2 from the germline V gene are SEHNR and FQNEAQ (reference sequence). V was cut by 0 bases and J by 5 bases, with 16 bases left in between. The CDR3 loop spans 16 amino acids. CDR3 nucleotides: TGTGCCAGCAGCTTAGCAGGCCAGAGGGCGTCGACTGAAGCTTTCCTT. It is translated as CASSLAGQRASTEAFL.

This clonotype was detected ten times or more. CDR3 sequence: CSALGGAGVRETQYF. CDR3 in DNA: TGCAGTGCTCTAGGGGGGGCAGGGGTTCGAGAGACCCAGTACTTC. The genes are TRBV20-1 and TRBJ2-5, with TRBD2 as a possible D gene (7 bases). CDR3 size: 15 residues. V was trimmed by 5 bases and J by 4 bases, leaving 20 bases between them. Germline CDR1 reads DFQATT; CDR2 reads SNEGSKA (reference sequence).

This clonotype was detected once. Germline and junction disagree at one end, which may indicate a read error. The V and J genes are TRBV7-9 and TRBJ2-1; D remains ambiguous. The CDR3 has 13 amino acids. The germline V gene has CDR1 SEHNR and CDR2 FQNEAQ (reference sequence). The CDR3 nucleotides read TGTTCCAGTAGCTTACCGGTGGGGAATGAGCAGTTCTTC. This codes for CSSSLPVGNEQFF. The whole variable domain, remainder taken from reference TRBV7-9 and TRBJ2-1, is DTGVSQNPRHKITKRGQNVTFRCDPISEHNRLYWYRQTLGQGPEFLTYFQNEAQLEKSRLLSDRFSAERPKGSFSTLEIQRTEQGDSAMYLCSSSLPVGNEQFFGPGTRLTVL.

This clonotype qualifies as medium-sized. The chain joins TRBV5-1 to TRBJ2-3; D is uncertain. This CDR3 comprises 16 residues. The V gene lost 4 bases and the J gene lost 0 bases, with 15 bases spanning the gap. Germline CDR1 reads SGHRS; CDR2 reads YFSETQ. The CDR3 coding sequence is TGCGCCAGCAGCCGCACTACCGGGCCTAGCACAGATACGCAGTATTTT. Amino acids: CASSRTTGPSTDTQYF.

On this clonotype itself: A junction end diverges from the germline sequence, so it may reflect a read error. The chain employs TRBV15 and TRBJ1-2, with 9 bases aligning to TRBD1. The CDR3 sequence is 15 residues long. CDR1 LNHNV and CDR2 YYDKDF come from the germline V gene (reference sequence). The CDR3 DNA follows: TGTTCCACCAGCAGAGATCCGGGACAGGGCTATGGCTACACCTTT. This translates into CSTSRDPGQGYGYTF.

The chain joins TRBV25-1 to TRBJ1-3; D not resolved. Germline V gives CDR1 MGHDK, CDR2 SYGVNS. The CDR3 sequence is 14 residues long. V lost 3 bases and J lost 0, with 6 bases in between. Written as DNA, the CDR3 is TGTGCCAGCAGTGACAGCCTCTCTGGAAACACCATATATTTT. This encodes CASSDSLSGNTIYF.

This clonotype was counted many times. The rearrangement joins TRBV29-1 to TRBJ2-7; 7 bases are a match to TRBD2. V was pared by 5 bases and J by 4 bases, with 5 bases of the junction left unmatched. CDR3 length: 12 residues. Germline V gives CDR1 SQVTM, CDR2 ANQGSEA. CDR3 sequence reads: CSVQGRVYEQYF. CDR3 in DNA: TGCAGCGTTCAAGGGAGGGTATACGAGCAGTACTTC.

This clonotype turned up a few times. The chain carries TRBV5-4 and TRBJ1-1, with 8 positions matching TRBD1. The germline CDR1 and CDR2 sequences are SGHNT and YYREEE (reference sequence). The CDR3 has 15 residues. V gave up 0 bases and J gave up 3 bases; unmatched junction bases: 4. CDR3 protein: CASSLGQGPDTEAFF. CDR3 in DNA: TGTGCCAGCAGCTTGGGACAGGGGCCGGACACTGAAGCTTTCTTT. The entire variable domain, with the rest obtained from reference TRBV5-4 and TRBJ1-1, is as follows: ETGVTQSPTHLIKTRGQQVTLRCSSQSGHNTVSWYQQALGQGPQFIFQYYREEENGRGNFPPRFSGLQFPNYSSELNVNALELDDSALYLCASSLGQGPDTEAFFGQGTRLTVV.

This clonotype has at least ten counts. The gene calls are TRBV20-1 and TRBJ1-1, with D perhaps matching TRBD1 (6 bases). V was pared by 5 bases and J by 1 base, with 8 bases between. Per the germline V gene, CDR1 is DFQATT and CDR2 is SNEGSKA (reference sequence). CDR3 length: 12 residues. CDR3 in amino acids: CSAVQGNTEAFF. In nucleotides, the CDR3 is TGCAGTGCTGTACAGGGGAACACTGAAGCTTTCTTT.

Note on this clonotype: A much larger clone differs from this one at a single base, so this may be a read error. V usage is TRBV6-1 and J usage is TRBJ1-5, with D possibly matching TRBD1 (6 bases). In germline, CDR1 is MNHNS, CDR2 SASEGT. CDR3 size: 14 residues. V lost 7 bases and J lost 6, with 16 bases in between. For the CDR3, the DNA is TGTGCCAGCACCTTGGACAGAGCGGTTCAGCCCCAGCATTTT. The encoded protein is CASTLDRAVQPQHF.

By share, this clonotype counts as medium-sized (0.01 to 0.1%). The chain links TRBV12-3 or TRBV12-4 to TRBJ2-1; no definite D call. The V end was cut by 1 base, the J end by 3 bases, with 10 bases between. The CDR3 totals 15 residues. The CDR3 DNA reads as TGTGCCAGCAGTTTAGGGCAGATTGGCTACAATGAGCAGTTCTTC. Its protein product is CASSLGQIGYNEQFF.

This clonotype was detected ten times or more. CDR3 sequence: CASRKIPGQEETQYF. CDR3 DNA sequence: TGCGCCAGCAGAAAAATCCCGGGACAAGAAGAGACCCAGTACTTC. The chain has TRBV5-1 and TRBJ2-5, with TRBD1 as a possible D gene (6 bases). Germline loops: CDR1 SGHRS, CDR2 YFSETQ. CDR3 length equals 15 residues. The germline V and J ends were trimmed by 5 bases and 3 bases, with 17 bases remaining between them.

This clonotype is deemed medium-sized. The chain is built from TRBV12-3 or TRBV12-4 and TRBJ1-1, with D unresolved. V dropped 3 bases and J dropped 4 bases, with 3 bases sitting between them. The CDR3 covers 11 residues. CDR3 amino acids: CASSFVTEAFF. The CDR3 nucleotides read TGTGCCAGCAGTTTTGTCACTGAAGCTTTCTTT.

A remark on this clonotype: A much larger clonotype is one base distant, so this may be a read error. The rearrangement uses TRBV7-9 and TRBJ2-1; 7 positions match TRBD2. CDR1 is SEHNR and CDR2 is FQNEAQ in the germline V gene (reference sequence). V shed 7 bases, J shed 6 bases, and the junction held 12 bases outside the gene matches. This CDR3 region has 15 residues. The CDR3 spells CASTMGGGPFNEQFF. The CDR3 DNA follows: TGTGCCAGCACCATGGGCGGGGGTCCGTTCAATGAGCAGTTCTTC.

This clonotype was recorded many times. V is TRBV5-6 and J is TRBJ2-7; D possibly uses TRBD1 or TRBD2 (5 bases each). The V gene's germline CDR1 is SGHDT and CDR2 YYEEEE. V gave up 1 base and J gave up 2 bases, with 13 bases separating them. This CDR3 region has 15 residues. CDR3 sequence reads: CASSLTSGATYEQYF. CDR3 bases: TGTGCCAGCAGCTTGACCTCCGGGGCCACCTACGAGCAGTACTTC.

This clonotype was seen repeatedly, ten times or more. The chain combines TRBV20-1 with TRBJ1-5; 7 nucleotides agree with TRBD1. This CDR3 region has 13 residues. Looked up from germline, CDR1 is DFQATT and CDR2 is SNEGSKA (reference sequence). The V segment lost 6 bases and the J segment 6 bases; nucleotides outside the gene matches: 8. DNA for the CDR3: TGCAGTGCGACGAAACAGGGGAGTCAGCCCCAGCATTTT. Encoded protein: CSATKQGSQPQHF.

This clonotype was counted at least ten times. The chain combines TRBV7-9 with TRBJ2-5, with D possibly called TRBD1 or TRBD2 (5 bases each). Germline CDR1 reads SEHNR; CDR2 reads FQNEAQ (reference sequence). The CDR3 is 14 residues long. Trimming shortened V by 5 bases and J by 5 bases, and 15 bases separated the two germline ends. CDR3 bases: TGTGCCAGCAGCCTTCTAACAGGAGGCGAGACCCAGTACTTC. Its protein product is CASSLLTGGETQYF.